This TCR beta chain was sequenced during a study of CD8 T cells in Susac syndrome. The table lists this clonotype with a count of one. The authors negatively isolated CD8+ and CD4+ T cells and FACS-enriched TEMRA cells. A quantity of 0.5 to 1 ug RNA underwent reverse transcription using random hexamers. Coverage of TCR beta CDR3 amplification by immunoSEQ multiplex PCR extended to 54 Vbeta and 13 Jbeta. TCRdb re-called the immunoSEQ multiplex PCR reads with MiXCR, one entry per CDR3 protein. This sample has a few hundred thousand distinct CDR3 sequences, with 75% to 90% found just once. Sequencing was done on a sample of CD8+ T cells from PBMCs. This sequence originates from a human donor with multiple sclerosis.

The CDR3: CSAATANTGELFF. CDR3 nucleotides: TGCAGTGCCGCGACAGCTAACACCGGGGAGCTGTTTTTT. The rearrangement links TRBV20-1 to TRBJ2-2; the D gene is possibly TRBD1 (5 bases). The CDR3 is made up of 13 amino acids. V was pared by 6 bases and J by 2 bases, with 10 bases between. Germline V lookup: CDR1 DFQATT, CDR2 SNEGSKA (reference sequence).